The 26 T cell receptor beta chains below come from one sample, sequenced in a study of blood T cell repertoires in COVID-19. The repertoire was sequenced with immunoSEQ multiplex PCR; TCRdb's copy has only in-frame clones and lacks some. The sample yields over 85,000 clones, approximately 87% seen once. Sequencing used peripheral blood. These TCRs come from a human donor in a cohort sampled during active COVID-19.

This clone came up once. CDR3: CASSYLESGTSWNEQFF. The CDR3 DNA sequence: TGTGCCAGCAGTTACTTGGAATCCGGGACTAGTTGGAATGAGCAGTTCTTC. The chain links TRBV6-2 or TRBV6-3 to TRBJ2-1, with TRBD2 identical over 8 bases. Germline V gene data show CDR1 as MNHEY and CDR2 as SVGEGT. V trimming: 1 base; J trimming: 7 bases; junction bases outside the gene matches: 12. This CDR3 spans 17 amino acids.

J is TRBJ1-6 and V is TRBV12-3 or TRBV12-4; no clear D gene. V was cut by 7 bases and J by 7 bases, with 11 bases left in between. The CDR3 covers 13 residues. The CDR3, as DNA: TGTGCCAGCACCTTCGGTGCAAATTCACCCCTCCACTTT. Residues: CASTFGANSPLHF.

V usage is TRBV11-2 and J usage is TRBJ2-3; possible D gene TRBD2, 5 bases. V was shortened by 2 bases and J by 6 bases, with 15 bases between the two germline ends. From germline, CDR1 is SGHAT and CDR2 FQNNGV. The CDR3 runs to 15 residues. CDR3 sequence: CASSLLRHTGDTQYF. The CDR3 DNA is TGTGCCAGCAGCTTATTAAGGCATACGGGGGATACGCAGTATTTT. The entire variable domain, with the rest obtained from reference TRBV11-2 and TRBJ2-3, is as follows: EAGVAQSPRYKIIEKRQSVAFWCNPISGHATLYWYQQILGQGPKLLIQFQNNGVVDDSQLPKDRFSAERLKGVDSTLKIQPAKLEDSAVYLCASSLLRHTGDTQYFGPGTRLTVL.

The chain links TRBV3-1 (or the pseudogene TRBV3-2) to TRBJ2-1; the D is unclear. This CDR3 comprises 15 residues. The germline V and J ends were trimmed by 0 bases and 6 bases, with 12 bases remaining between them. From germline, CDR1 is LGHDT and CDR2 YNNKEL (reference sequence). CDR3 amino acids: CASSQDLIPGNEQFF. In DNA, the CDR3 is TGTGCCAGCAGCCAAGATTTGATACCCGGCAATGAGCAGTTCTTC.

The J gene is TRBJ1-1, the V gene TRBV5-5; D perhaps matches TRBD1 (6 bases). CDR1 and CDR2 from the germline V gene are SGHKS and YYEKEE (reference sequence). This CDR3 contains 14 residues. V lost 0 bases and J 2 bases, leaving 8 bases between the germline ends. Written as DNA, the CDR3 is TGTGCCAGCAGCTTGGCGGACAGCAACACTGAAGCTTTCTTT. This codes for CASSLADSNTEAFF.

The V and J genes are TRBV4-1 and TRBJ1-5; perhaps TRBD1 as D (6 bases). There are 15 residues in the CDR3. Looked up from germline, CDR1 is MGHRA and CDR2 is YSYEKL. Trimming took 0 bases from V and 4 from J, leaving 10 bases between them. For the CDR3, the DNA is TGCGCCAGCAGCCAAGAGACAGGACCAAATCAGCCCCAGCATTTT. Translation: CASSQETGPNQPQHF.

The CDR3 DNA is TGTGCCAGCAGCGCCTCGGTCGGCGGTGGAAACACCATATATTTT. Translation gives CASSASVGGGNTIYF. The V and J genes are TRBV9 and TRBJ1-3; no definite D call. The germline V and J ends were trimmed by 3 bases and 3 bases, with 13 bases remaining between them. This CDR3 has 15 amino acids. Per the germline V gene, CDR1 is SGDLS and CDR2 is YYNGEE. The whole variable domain, remainder taken from reference TRBV9 and TRBJ1-3, is DSGVTQTPKHLITATGQRVTLRCSPRSGDLSVYWYQQSLDQGLQFLIQYYNGEERAKGNILERFSAQQFPDLHSELNLSSLELGDSALYFCASSASVGGGNTIYFGEGSWLTVV.

This clone has more than one count but fewer than ten. The V gene is TRBV21-1, the J gene TRBJ1-5. TRBV21-1 is a recognized pseudogene. The CDR3 is made up of 18 amino acids. CDR3 in DNA: TGTGCCAGCAGCAAAGGTATCATGTTGGGGGGATCGGATCAGCCCCAGCATTTT. Translation: CASSKGIMLGGSDQPQHF.

The chain recombines TRBV28 with TRBJ1-2; TRBD1 aligns across 10 bases. From germline, CDR1 is MDHEN and CDR2 SYDVKM. V lost 8 bases and J lost 6; bases outside the gene matches: 6. This CDR3 is 13 amino acids long. The CDR3 reads CASARGQGNGYTF. For the CDR3, the DNA is TGTGCCAGCGCCCGGGGACAGGGGAATGGCTACACCTTC.

This clone was detected only a few times. The J gene is TRBJ1-1, the V gene TRBV5-4, with D maybe TRBD1 (5 bases). CDR1 SGHNT and CDR2 YYREEE come from the germline V gene (reference sequence). This CDR3 is 13 amino acids long. Trimming shortened V by 0 bases and J by 8 bases, and 11 bases separated the two germline ends. The CDR3 DNA reads TGTGCCAGCAGCTTGGCAGGGCGAGACGAAGCTTTCTTT. Translation: CASSLAGRDEAFF.

The J gene is TRBJ2-1, the V gene TRBV5-1, with TRBD2 matching over 8 bases. The J segment lost 3 bases and the V segment lost 0 bases, leaving 5 bases of the junction unmatched. Germline V gene data show CDR1 as SGHRS and CDR2 as YFSETQ. The CDR3 is 16 amino acids. Written as DNA, the CDR3 is TGCGCCAGCAGCTTGGCCCTTGCGGGGGGCTACAATGAGCAGTTCTTC. It codes for CASSLALAGGYNEQFF.

This clone came up once. This chain uses TRBV15 with TRBJ2-7, with 8 bases that match TRBD2. Germline CDR1 reads LNHNV; CDR2 reads YYDKDF (reference sequence). The CDR3 length is 15 residues. After removal of 5 bases from V and 0 bases from J, the junction contained 6 bases not matched to a gene. CDR3 residues: CATSGSGGASYEQYF. The CDR3 nucleotides read TGTGCCACCAGCGGAAGCGGGGGCGCCTCCTACGAGCAGTACTTC.

This sequence joins TRBV28 and TRBJ1-1, with 10 bases lining up with TRBD1. This CDR3 is 15 amino acids long. After removal of 5 bases from V and 3 bases from J, the junction contained 6 bases not matched to a gene. CDR1 MDHEN and CDR2 SYDVKM come from the germline V gene. CDR3 sequence: CASSLPGQGYTEAFF. The CDR3 nucleotides are TGTGCCAGCAGTCTGCCGGGACAGGGGTACACTGAAGCTTTCTTT.

The chain employs TRBV6-1 and TRBJ2-2, with D possibly TRBD1 on 6 matching bases. Trimming took off 0 bases at V and 8 bases at J, with 19 bases between the two ends. Germline CDR1 and CDR2: MNHNS and SASEGT. The CDR3 covers 17 residues. The CDR3 sequence is CASSEAWGRSGVGELFF. In DNA, the CDR3 is TGTGCCAGCAGTGAAGCGTGGGGGCGGAGTGGTGTGGGGGAGCTGTTTTTT.

DNA of the CDR3: TGTGCCAGCAGCCGGGGGGAATTCAACACTGAAGCTTTCTTT. Protein sequence: CASSRGEFNTEAFF. V usage is TRBV3-1 (or the pseudogene TRBV3-2) and J usage is TRBJ1-1; D might be TRBD1 (5 bases). The CDR3 spans 14 residues. V was pared by 4 bases and J by 2 bases, with 11 bases between. In germline, CDR1 is LGHDT, CDR2 YNNKEL (reference sequence).

V usage is TRBV19 and J usage is TRBJ1-5; D uncertain. V was cut by 2 bases and J by 0 bases, with 8 bases left in between. CDR3 length equals 15 residues. The germline CDR1 and CDR2 sequences are LNHDA and SQIVND (reference sequence). CDR3 region: CASSISTPSNQPQHF. CDR3 nucleotides: TGTGCCAGTAGTATATCGACACCTAGCAATCAGCCCCAGCATTTT.

The chain has TRBV3-1 (or the pseudogene TRBV3-2) and TRBJ2-5; D remains unclear. Trimming removed 0 bases at V and 8 bases at J, with 7 bases between. This CDR3 comprises 12 residues. In germline, CDR1 is LGHDT, CDR2 YNNKEL (reference sequence). CDR3 loop: CASSQEAETQYF. The CDR3 DNA reads TGTGCCAGCAGCCAAGAAGCTGAAACCCAGTACTTC.

The chain couples TRBV11-3 to TRBJ2-2; TRBD1 aligns across 11 bases. This CDR3 is built from 18 residues. Losses at the gene ends were 5 bases for V and 5 bases for J; bases not matched to a gene: 13. Per the germline V gene, CDR1 is SGHNT and CDR2 is YENEEA. The CDR3 nucleotides read TGTGCCAGCAGCCAGCCCCTGGGGACAGGGGGAAAAACCGGGGAGCTGTTTTTT. This translates into CASSQPLGTGGKTGELFF.

This chain links TRBV5-4 with TRBJ2-3; unclear D gene. Trimming left V 0 bases short and J 5 bases short, with 4 bases between. This CDR3 is built from 12 residues. From germline, CDR1 is SGHNT and CDR2 YYREEE (reference sequence). The DNA of the CDR3 is TGTGCCAGCAGCTTGGTCGGAGATACGCAGTATTTT. It encodes CASSLVGDTQYF.

The genes are TRBV24-1 and TRBJ2-3; D remains ambiguous. CDR3 length equals 14 residues. The V gene's germline CDR1 is KGHDR and CDR2 SFDVKD. The V end lost 2 bases, the J end lost 6 bases, and 11 bases lay between the germline ends. CDR3 in amino acids: CATSDYPRADTQYF. CDR3 bases: TGTGCCACCAGTGATTACCCACGAGCGGATACGCAGTATTTT.

The chain couples TRBV29-1 to TRBJ2-3; 15 bases agree with TRBD2. CDR1 is SQVTM, CDR2 ANQGSEA, per germline. V lost 5 bases, J lost 3 bases, and 3 bases stayed unmatched. This CDR3 is 15 amino acids long. CDR3 DNA sequence: TGCAGCGTTACGGGACTAGCGGGGGGAACAGATACGCAGTATTTT. Protein: CSVTGLAGGTDTQYF.

V is TRBV13 and J is TRBJ2-3; D remains ambiguous. This CDR3 comprises 14 residues. Between the trimmed V and J ends, which lost 3 bases and 1 base, there was a span of 8 bases. From germline, CDR1 is PRHDT and CDR2 FYEKMQ (reference sequence). The CDR3 here is CASSFPSGTDTQYF. As DNA, the CDR3 is TGTGCCAGCAGCTTTCCCTCGGGCACAGATACGCAGTATTTT.

The chain uses TRBV11-2 and TRBJ1-1; D gene unclear. V was clipped by 1 base and J by 1 base, with 7 bases between them. Germline V gene lookup returns CDR1 SGHAT and CDR2 FQNNGV. This CDR3 has 14 amino acids. In DNA, the CDR3 is TGTGCCAGCAGCTTAGGGCCCGCGAACACTGAAGCTTTCTTT. Encoded protein: CASSLGPANTEAFF.

In regard to this clone: This may come from a read error, since a much larger clone is one base off. The sample carries other DNA sequences with the same CDR3. The V and J genes are TRBV7-8 and TRBJ2-7; TRBD2 is a possible D gene (7 bases). Germline CDR1 and CDR2: SGHVS and FQNEAQ. The CDR3 has 16 amino acids. Between the trimmed V and J ends, which lost 0 bases and 4 bases, there was a span of 16 bases. The CDR3 DNA is TGTGCCAGCAGCTTAGCCCTAGCGGACAGCTCTTACGAGCAGTACTTC. This gives the protein CASSLALADSSYEQYF.

The chain combines TRBV28 with TRBJ1-2; 7 bases align to TRBD1. The germline gives CDR1 MDHEN, CDR2 SYDVKM. V shed 7 bases, J shed 7 bases, and the junction held 15 bases outside the gene matches. The CDR3 spans 15 residues. DNA for the CDR3: TGTGCCAGCACCCAGGGGACAGCCCTCGCCTCTGGCTACACCTTC. Protein sequence: CASTQGTALASGYTF.

This sequence joins TRBV27 and TRBJ2-2, with 9 bases identical to TRBD2. CDR1 is MNHEY and CDR2 is SMNVEV in the germline V gene (reference sequence). CDR3 length: 17 residues. V dropped 2 bases and J dropped 4; count of bases not matched to a gene: 8. The CDR3 is CASSLTAGLAVTGELFF. CDR3 nucleotide sequence: TGTGCCAGCAGTTTAACCGCGGGACTAGCCGTCACCGGGGAGCTGTTTTTT.